The text below deals with one T cell receptor (beta chain). No antigen is known for it. The entry originates in a study of cytomegalovirus exposure and HLA in healthy donors. The study, taken as a whole, reports: Later analysis showed most CMV-associated TCR beta chains appearing HLA-restricted. When analyzed later, a missense DCLRE1C variant was found to be linked to TCR beta V- and J-gene trimming.

The CDR3 has 13 amino acids. V lost 2 bases to trimming and J lost 8 bases, with 12 bases between them. CDR1 and CDR2 from the germline V gene are SGHTA and FQGNSA. With 60 Vbeta and 13 Jbeta primers, the PCR was carried out. Some clones are missing from TCRdb's copy, which holds only in-frame ones; the method was immunoSEQ multiplex PCR. The sample holds about 200,000 clones, over 70% seen once. The TCR was taken from a man younger than 45 in good health and CMV-seronegative. V gene TRBV7-2 combines with J gene TRBJ1-2; D is undetermined. Material for sequencing was PBMCs. In DNA form, the CDR3 reads TGTGCCAGCAGCTTATTGGAGGGTTTCGGCTACACCTTC. Translating it yields CASSLLEGFGYTF.